Shown below are 19 T cell receptor beta chains from a single sample sequenced in a study of blood T cell repertoires in COVID-19. Generated by immunoSEQ multiplex PCR, the TCRdb table keeps only in-frame clones and is missing some. This sample has about 99,000 clones, with 88% found just once. The sample consisted of peripheral blood. These receptors were taken from a man aged 45 to 65 with COVID-19, enrolled during active disease.

Only one count was recorded for this clone. The chain recombines TRBV29-1 with TRBJ1-5, with D unclear. Germline CDR1 reads SQVTM; CDR2 reads ANQGSEA. The CDR3 extends over 13 amino acids. V was clipped by 5 bases and J by 0 bases, with 8 bases between them. The CDR3 region is CSVQSSSNQPQHF. The CDR3 DNA reads TGCAGCGTTCAGTCCTCTAGCAATCAGCCCCAGCATTTT.

The chain couples TRBV3-1 (or the pseudogene TRBV3-2) to TRBJ1-1; 8 bases match TRBD1. This CDR3 contains 13 residues. Germline V gene lookup returns CDR1 LGHDT and CDR2 YNNKEL (reference sequence). J was trimmed by 4 bases and V by 10 bases; bases with no gene match: 8. CDR3 nucleotide sequence: TGTGCCACTTCAGACAGGGGATTCACTGAAGCTTTCTTT. It is translated as CATSDRGFTEAFF.

The chain employs TRBV19 and TRBJ1-2; TRBD1 is a possible D gene (5 bases). V was pared by 4 bases and J by 0 bases, with 12 bases between. CDR3 length equals 15 residues. The germline gives CDR1 LNHDA, CDR2 SQIVND (reference sequence). Here the CDR3 reads CASSTRQLANYGYTF. The CDR3, as DNA: TGTGCCAGTAGTACGAGACAGCTAGCTAACTATGGCTACACCTTC. The whole variable domain, filled in from reference TRBV19 and TRBJ1-2, reads DGGITQSPKYLFRKEGQNVTLSCEQNLNHDAMYWYRQDPGQGLRLIYYSQIVNDFQKGDIAEGYSVSREKKESFPLTVTSAQKNPTAFYLCASSTRQLANYGYTFGSGTRLTVV.

The V call is TRBV6-5, the J call TRBJ1-6; D not resolved. Trimming took 6 bases from V and 10 from J, leaving 10 bases between them. The CDR3 contains 12 residues. Germline V gives CDR1 MNHEY, CDR2 SVGAGI. The CDR3 spells CASSAGGSPLHF. Written as DNA, the CDR3 is TGTGCCAGCAGCGCGGGCGGGTCACCCCTCCACTTT.

The V and J genes are TRBV6-5 and TRBJ1-2, with TRBD1 matching 10 bases. The V segment lost 0 bases and the J segment 4 bases; nucleotides outside the gene matches: 2. This CDR3 has 15 residues. Germline assignment: CDR1 MNHEY and CDR2 SVGAGI. DNA of the CDR3: TGTGCCAGCAGTTACTCGGGACAGGGGTCCTATGGCTACACCTTC. Translation: CASSYSGQGSYGYTF.

This chain uses TRBV2 with TRBJ1-5; no reliable D call. CDR1 and CDR2 from the germline V gene are SNHLY and FYNNEI. CDR3 length: 13 residues. The ends were cut back, 1 base at V and 6 bases at J, with 7 bases in the middle. CDR3 nucleotides: TGTGCCAGCAGTGAAGGGACTGGTCAGCCCCAGCATTTT. Translated, it gives CASSEGTGQPQHF.

CDR3 nucleotide sequence: TGCAGTGCTAGTGCCGGAGGAGGGGGCCACTACGAGCAGTACTTC. As protein: CSASAGGGGHYEQYF. This chain connects TRBV20-1 to TRBJ2-7; D is perhaps TRBD1 (7 bases). The CDR3 consists of 15 residues. Per the germline V gene, CDR1 is DFQATT and CDR2 is SNEGSKA (reference sequence). Trimming shortened V by 3 bases and J by 3 bases, and 18 bases separated the two germline ends.

This sequence joins TRBV11-1 and TRBJ1-2, with 12 bases identical to TRBD1. CDR1 is SGHAT, CDR2 FQDESV, per germline (reference sequence). The CDR3 consists of 13 residues. The V and J ends lost 5 bases and 10 bases, in that order; junction bases with no gene match: 5. The CDR3 nucleotides read TGTGCCAGCAGCAAGGGACAGGGGGCGGACTACACCTTC. Translation: CASSKGQGADYTF.

The chain links TRBV19 to TRBJ1-1; D might be TRBD1 (5 bases). The germline CDR1 and CDR2 sequences are LNHDA and SQIVND (reference sequence). Trimming shortened V by 6 bases and J by 0 bases, and 26 bases separated the two germline ends. This CDR3 has 19 amino acids. The CDR3 loop reads CASRSQTQGMRNLNTEAFF. CDR3 sequence (DNA): TGTGCCAGTAGATCCCAAACCCAGGGAATGAGAAACCTGAACACTGAAGCTTTCTTT.

The J gene is TRBJ2-7, the V gene TRBV4-3; maybe TRBD1 (6 bases). The CDR3 has 15 amino acids. V dropped 0 bases and J dropped 2 bases, with 11 bases sitting between them. Germline CDR1 and CDR2: LGHNA and YSLEER. The CDR3 coding sequence is TGCGCCAGCAGCCAAGACTCGGACAGAGCCTACGAGCAGTACTTC. Its translation: CASSQDSDRAYEQYF.

The CDR3 reads CASSLGEGTGPKNIQYF. In DNA, the CDR3 is TGTGCCAGCAGCTTGGGCGAGGGTACAGGGCCCAAAAACATTCAGTACTTC. The chain is built from TRBV5-8 and TRBJ2-4, with D possibly TRBD1 on 6 matching bases. CDR1 is SGHTS, CDR2 YDEGEE, per germline. The CDR3 loop spans 17 amino acids. V was shortened by 0 bases and J by 2 bases, with 15 bases between the two germline ends.

The chain joins TRBV19 to TRBJ2-1; the match to TRBD2 covers 14 bases. CDR1 and CDR2 from the germline V gene are LNHDA and SQIVND (reference sequence). This CDR3 has 15 residues. J gave up 6 bases and V 3 bases, and 1 base lay outside the gene matches. Here the CDR3 reads CASSIGLAGGNEQFF. The CDR3 DNA sequence: TGTGCCAGTAGTATCGGACTAGCGGGGGGCAATGAGCAGTTCTTC.

The rearrangement links TRBV28 to TRBJ1-3, with 7 bases identical to TRBD1. The CDR3 covers 15 residues. J lost 4 bases, V lost 7 bases, and 10 bases had no gene match. The germline CDR1 and CDR2 sequences are MDHEN and SYDVKM. The CDR3 sequence: CASTNLQGKGNTIYF. CDR3 nucleotides: TGTGCCAGCACCAACCTACAGGGGAAAGGAAACACCATATATTTT.

This rearrangement joins TRBV7-9 to TRBJ1-4, with TRBD1 identical over 9 bases. The CDR3 covers 14 residues. The trim removed 5 bases at V and 6 bases at J, leaving 4 bases unmatched. CDR1 and CDR2 from the germline V gene are SEHNR and FQNEAQ (reference sequence). CDR3 in amino acids: CASSIRTGDEKLFF. CDR3 coding DNA: TGTGCCAGCAGCATAAGGACAGGGGATGAAAAACTGTTTTTT.

The V call is TRBV28, the J call TRBJ1-2; D may be TRBD1 (5 bases). Trimming took off 7 bases at V and 1 base at J, with 13 bases between the two ends. CDR1 MDHEN and CDR2 SYDVKM come from the germline V gene. The CDR3 extends over 14 amino acids. CDR3 in DNA: TGTGCCAGCACCTCCGGGGGGTTTAACTATGGCTACACCTTC. Amino acid sequence: CASTSGGFNYGYTF.

The chain has TRBV10-3 and TRBJ2-7; D unclear. The CDR3 is 13 residues long. The germline V and J ends were trimmed by 2 bases and 1 base, with 6 bases remaining between them. Germline lookup yields CDR1 ENHRY and CDR2 SYGVKD. The CDR3 reads CAISELLSYEQYF. CDR3 coding DNA: TGTGCCATCAGTGAGCTTCTATCCTACGAGCAGTACTTC.

V and J are TRBV3-1 (or the pseudogene TRBV3-2) and TRBJ2-1, with D possibly matching TRBD2 (7 bases). The CDR3 is made up of 16 amino acids. Per the germline V gene, CDR1 is LGHDT and CDR2 is YNNKEL (reference sequence). The ends were cut back, 4 bases at V and 0 bases at J, with 13 bases in the middle. CDR3 coding DNA: TGTGCCAGCAGCCGTACTCGGGGGGCCTCCTACAATGAGCAGTTCTTC. Its translation is CASSRTRGASYNEQFF.

This clone was recorded a few times. The chain joins TRBV5-1 to TRBJ2-1, with D possibly matching TRBD2 (5 bases). This CDR3 is built from 15 residues. CDR1 SGHRS and CDR2 YFSETQ come from the germline V gene. V lost 0 bases and J lost 6, with 13 bases in between. The CDR3 protein is CASSLAGAGSNEQFF. The DNA for the CDR3 is TGCGCCAGCAGCTTGGCCGGTGCGGGTAGCAATGAGCAGTTCTTC.

The V call is TRBV6-5, the J call TRBJ2-1; the D is unclear. This CDR3 contains 15 residues. The V gene lost 6 bases and the J gene lost 0 bases, with 12 bases spanning the gap. Germline-derived CDR1 and CDR2 are MNHEY and SVGAGI. The CDR3 DNA reads as TGTGCCAGCAGGTTAAGACTCCACTCCTACAATGAGCAGTTCTTC. This encodes CASRLRLHSYNEQFF.